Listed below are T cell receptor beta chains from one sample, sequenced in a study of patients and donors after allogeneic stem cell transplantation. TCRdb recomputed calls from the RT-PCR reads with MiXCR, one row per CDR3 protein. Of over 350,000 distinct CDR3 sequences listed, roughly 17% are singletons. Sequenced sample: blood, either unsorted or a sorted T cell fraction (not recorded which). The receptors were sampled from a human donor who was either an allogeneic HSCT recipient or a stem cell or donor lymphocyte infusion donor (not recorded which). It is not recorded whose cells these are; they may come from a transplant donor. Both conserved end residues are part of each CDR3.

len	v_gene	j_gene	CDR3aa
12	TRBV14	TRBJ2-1	CASSPINNEQFF
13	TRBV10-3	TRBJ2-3	CAIEDRAADTQYF
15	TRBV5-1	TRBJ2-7	CASSLGRTGSYEQYF
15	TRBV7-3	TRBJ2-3	CASSPWGGSTDTQYF
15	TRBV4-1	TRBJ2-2	CASSQVALNTGELFF
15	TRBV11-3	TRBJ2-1	CASSSQTRYYNEQFF
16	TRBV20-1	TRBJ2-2	CSAPVQDGGAPGELFF
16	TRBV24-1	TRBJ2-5	CATSVGSGGRQETQYF
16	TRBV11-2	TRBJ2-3	CASSLARLAGSDTQYF
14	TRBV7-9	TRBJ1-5	CASSLEGFNQPQHF
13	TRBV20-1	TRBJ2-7	CSARDPPRYEQYF
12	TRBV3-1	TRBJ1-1	CASSQGTGFTFF
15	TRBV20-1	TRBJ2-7	CSARASGQGGYEQYF
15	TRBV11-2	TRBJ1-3	CASSMDGFSGNTIYF
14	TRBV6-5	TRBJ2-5	CASSYSQVGETQYF
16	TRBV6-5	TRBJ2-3	CASSYSGGSPTDTQYF